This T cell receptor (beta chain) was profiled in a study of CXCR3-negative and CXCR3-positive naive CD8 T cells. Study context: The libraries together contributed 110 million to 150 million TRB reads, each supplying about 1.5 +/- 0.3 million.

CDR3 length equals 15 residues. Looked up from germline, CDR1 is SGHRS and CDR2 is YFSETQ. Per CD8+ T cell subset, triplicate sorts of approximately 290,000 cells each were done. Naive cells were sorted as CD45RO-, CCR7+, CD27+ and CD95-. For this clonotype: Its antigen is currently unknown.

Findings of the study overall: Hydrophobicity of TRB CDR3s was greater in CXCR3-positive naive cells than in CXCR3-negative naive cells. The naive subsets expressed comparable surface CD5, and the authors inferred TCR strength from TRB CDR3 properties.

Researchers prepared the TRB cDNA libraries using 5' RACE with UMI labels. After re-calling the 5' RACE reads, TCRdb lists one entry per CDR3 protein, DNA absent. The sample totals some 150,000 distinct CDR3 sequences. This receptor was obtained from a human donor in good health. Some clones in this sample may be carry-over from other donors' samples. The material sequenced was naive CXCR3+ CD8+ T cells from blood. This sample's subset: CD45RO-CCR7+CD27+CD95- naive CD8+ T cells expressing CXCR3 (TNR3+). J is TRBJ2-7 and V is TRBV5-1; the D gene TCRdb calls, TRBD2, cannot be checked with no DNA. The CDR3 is CASRSDSQLPYEQYF.